The 2 T cell receptor beta chains given below trace back to one sample, sequenced in a study of vaccination effects on CD4 cells after COVID-19. Their specific antigens are unknown. The data were produced by immunoSEQ multiplex PCR, yet TCRdb's version contains in-frame clones alone and is incomplete. This sample has fewer than 40,000 clones, with about 80% found just once. Viral peptide pool expansion of antigen-specific CD4+ T cells preceded sequencing in the ViraFEST assay. Culture proceeded for 10 days, and CD4+ T cells were then isolated. Each participant was administered two doses of either the BNT162b2 or the mRNA-1273 vaccine. This material consisted of CD4+ T cells from PBMCs cultured with HCoV-NL63 spike peptides, taken after COVID-19 vaccination. These receptors were collected from a human donor who received a COVID-19 vaccine. Some clones in this sample may be carry-over from other donors' samples.

V is TRBV5-6 and J is TRBJ2-3; D not resolved. This CDR3 comprises 11 residues. Germline-derived CDR1 and CDR2 are SGHDT and YYEEEE. Trimming shortened V by 3 bases and J by 5 bases, and 4 bases separated the two germline ends. The CDR3 bases are TGTGCCAGCAGCTGGAGAGATACGCAGTATTTT. It yields the protein CASSWRDTQYF.

This chain joins TRBV18 and TRBJ2-7; the D gene could be TRBD1 or TRBD2 (5 bases each). The germline CDR1 and CDR2 sequences are KGHSH and LQKENI. The CDR3 has 12 residues. V was clipped by 2 bases and J by 4 bases, with 6 bases between them. The DNA of the CDR3 is TGTGCCAGCTCACCAGGGGGTTACGAGCAGTACGTC. Translated, it gives CASSPGGYEQYV.